This T cell receptor beta chain appears in the sequencing data of a study of T-cell reconstitution after alpha-beta-depleted transplantation in children. Study-level results: Expanded graft clones numbering several hundred reportedly gave rise to alpha-beta T cells about two months after transplant. One year after transplant, T-cell counts and diversity came mostly from newly produced T cells.

Regarding this clonotype: The antigen remains undetermined.

Germline V gene lookup returns CDR1 DFQATT and CDR2 SNEGSKA (reference sequence). This CDR3 has 17 residues. V dropped 4 bases and J dropped 5; count of bases not matched to a gene: 20. Preparing the TCRbeta library involved the use of unique molecular identifiers. TCRdb passed the PCR reads through MiXCR, listing each CDR3 protein once. The sample contains about 980,000 distinct CDR3 sequences, less than 30% of which appear only once. The clonotype was recovered from a boy in the first two years of life who had a stem cell transplant for SCID, so the T cells may come from the graft donor. Sequenced material: PBMCs, mostly from graft donor cells, taken 360 days after TCRalphabeta/CD19-depleted stem cell transplant. V is TRBV20-1 and J is TRBJ2-7, with 7 bases lining up with TRBD1. CDR3 coding DNA: TGCAGTGCTACGCGTGGGTGGACAGGTGGGTGGGTGAACGAGCAGTACTTC. Its translation: CSATRGWTGGWVNEQYF.